Listed below are T cell receptor beta chains from one sample, sequenced in a study of OX40 agonist ivuxolimab in advanced cancers. Sequenced by immunoSEQ multiplex PCR; TCRdb stores in-frame clones only, minus some. The sample carries 85,000 to 130,000 clones, approximately 90% recorded once. Sample: CD4+ or CD8+ T cells sorted from blood, taken in a trial of the OX40 agonist ivuxolimab. The receptors here all came from an adult with an advanced solid tumor such as melanoma, head and neck, liver or kidney cancer. CDR3s include the opening cysteine and the closing phenylalanine or tryptophan. The D gene is left open where the match is weak. Not every row has a clone size; where given, it reads once, few, many or a size class.

.,TRBJ2-2,TRBV5-5,15,few,TGTGCCAGCAGCGGCGGCCCGCTTAACACCGGGGAGCTGTTTTTT,CASSGGPLNTGELFF
.,TRBJ2-2,TRBV18,12,once,TGTGCCAGCTCACCACGAGCCGGGGAGCTGTTTTTT,CASSPRAGELFF
.,TRBJ2-3,TRBV9,14,.,TGTGCCAGCAGCGACAGCCCTAGCACAGATACGCAGTATTTT,CASSDSPSTDTQYF
.,TRBJ1-5,TRBV30,13,.,TGTGCCTGGAGTACCACAGGGAATCAGCCCCAGCATTTT,CAWSTTGNQPQHF
.,TRBJ2-5,TRBV6-1,12,few,TGTGCCAGCAGTGAAGTCGCGGAGACCCAGTACTTC,CASSEVAETQYF
TRBD1,TRBJ1-5,TRBV19,16,.,TGTGCCAGTAGTTTCAACAGGGGGCGAAGCAATCAGCCCCAGCATTTT,CASSFNRGRSNQPQHF
.,TRBJ1-2,TRBV2,14,.,TGTGCCAGCAGTGCGGGCCTAGGGGCCTATGGCTACACCTTC,CASSAGLGAYGYTF
.,TRBJ2-3,TRBV6-5,13,.,TGTGCCAGCAGTTACGACGGTGTGAATACGCAGTATTTT,CASSYDGVNTQYF
TRBD1,TRBJ2-1,TRBV27,15,once,TGTGCCAGCAGTCTACCGAGACAGGGGATCGATGAGCAGTTCTTC,CASSLPRQGIDEQFF
.,TRBJ1-5,TRBV19,13,.,TGTGCCAGCTCTACACAGGTCGTATCTCCCCAGCATTTT,CASSTQVVSPQHF
.,TRBJ1-5,TRBV28,14,.,TGTGCCAGCAGTTTGGATAGAGGGGATCAGCCCCAGCATTTT,CASSLDRGDQPQHF
.,TRBJ2-5,TRBV7-2,13,.,TGTGCCAGCAGCTTGCCCCCGGGGACACCAATGAACTTC,CASSLPPGTPMNF
TRBD1,TRBJ1-1,TRBV29-1,13,.,TGCAGCGTTGAGGCCCTTACAGGGGGCGACGCTTTCTTT,CSVEALTGGDAFF
.,TRBJ2-5,TRBV28,16,.,TGTGCCAGCAGTAAAGCACTGAGGGCCCTGCGGGAGACCCAGTACTTC,CASSKALRALRETQYF
.,TRBJ1-3,TRBV29-1,12,.,TGCAGCGTTGAGGGTACGGGAAACACCATATATTTT,CSVEGTGNTIYF
TRBD2,TRBJ2-1,TRBV30,11,.,TGTGCCTGGACCACGGGGGGGAATGAGTTCTTC,CAWTTGGNEFF
TRBD1,TRBJ2-3,TRBV7-2,17,.,TGTGCCAGCAGCGCGACAGGGCAGGCTACAGGCACAGATACGCAGTATTTT,CASSATGQATGTDTQYF
.,TRBJ2-7,TRBV6-5,14,once,TGTGCCAGCAGTTACTGGACCGTAGGTTACGAGCAGTACTTC,CASSYWTVGYEQYF
TRBD2,TRBJ2-1,TRBV6-5,13,.,TGTGCCAGCAGTTACGCGACTAGCGTTAAGCAGTTCTTC,CASSYATSVKQFF
.,TRBJ1-3,TRBV19,14,once,TGTGCCAGTAGTATGTGGAGTGGTGGAAACACCATATATTTT,CASSMWSGGNTIYF
.,TRBJ2-1,TRBV9,17,once,TGTGCCAGCAGCGTAGTCGCAGGTCCCTACTCCTACAATGAGCAGTTCTTC,CASSVVAGPYSYNEQFF
.,TRBJ1-1,TRBV7-2,14,.,TGTGCCAGCAGCTTATTTCAGGGAAATACTGAAGCTTTCTTT,CASSLFQGNTEAFF
.,TRBJ1-2,TRBV6-4,13,.,TGTGCCAGCAGTGACGGGGGCCCGCGGGGCTACACCTTC,CASSDGGPRGYTF
.,TRBJ1-1,TRBV6-6,14,.,TGTGCCAGCAGTTATGGGGGGCGGGTCACTGAAGCTTTCTTT,CASSYGGRVTEAFF
TRBD2,TRBJ2-7,TRBV5-5,15,.,TGTGCCAGCAGCGTGGGTGGGACTAACTCCTACGAGCAGTACTTC,CASSVGGTNSYEQYF
TRBD2,TRBJ2-3,TRBV9,19,.,TGTGCCAGCAGCGTAGCTATTACTAGCGGGGGGTCAGGTGCAGATACGCAGTATTTT,CASSVAITSGGSGADTQYF
.,TRBJ1-2,TRBV5-4,14,once,TGTGCCAGCAGCTTGGAAGTTCCGGTCTATGGCTACACCTTC,CASSLEVPVYGYTF
TRBD2,TRBJ2-5,TRBV5-8,13,.,TGTGCCAGCAGCAACGGGGGGGTGGAGACCCAGTACTTC,CASSNGGVETQYF
.,TRBJ2-2,TRBV2,17,.,TGTGCCAGCAAAAAACCTCTTCAGACTTTGAACACCGGGGAGCTGTTTTTT,CASKKPLQTLNTGELFF
.,TRBJ1-1,TRBV6-6,15,.,TGTGCCAGCAGTTCCCCACTGGGCTGGGTCACTGAAGCTTTCTTT,CASSSPLGWVTEAFF
.,TRBJ1-5,TRBV19,14,.,TGTGCCAGTAGTACAGACAATCCCCGTCAGCCCCAGCATTTT,CASSTDNPRQPQHF